One and the same sample provided the 30 T cell receptor beta chains below, sequenced in a study of T cell responses to AZD1222 COVID-19 vaccine. The protocol was immunoSEQ multiplex PCR, while the TCRdb copy is restricted to in-frame clones and leaves out a portion. The sample contains 80,000 to 95,000 clones, about nine tenths of which appear only once. Sequencing was performed on peripheral blood, taken on day 0 of MenACWY control vaccination. These receptors came from an adult in good health.

This chain joins TRBV9 and TRBJ1-1; 12 nucleotides align to TRBD1. From germline, CDR1 is SGDLS and CDR2 YYNGEE. Losses at the gene ends were 0 bases for V and 6 bases for J; bases not matched to a gene: 3. This CDR3 comprises 15 residues. This CDR3 reads CASSVGDRGPPEAFF. The CDR3 bases are TGTGCCAGCAGCGTAGGGGACAGGGGGCCCCCTGAAGCTTTCTTT.

The chain links TRBV19 to TRBJ2-1, with TRBD2 identical over 7 bases. Per the germline V gene, CDR1 is LNHDA and CDR2 is SQIVND (reference sequence). V lost 6 bases to trimming and J lost 0 bases; unmatched junction nucleotides: 5. The CDR3 consists of 15 residues. The CDR3 loop is CASRRAGFSYNEQFF. CDR3 DNA: TGTGCCAGTAGGAGAGCGGGGTTCTCCTACAATGAGCAGTTCTTC.

The V call is TRBV7-2, the J call TRBJ2-7; the D is unclear. CDR1 SGHTA and CDR2 FQGNSA come from the germline V gene. The CDR3 contains 11 residues. The germline V and J ends were trimmed by 11 bases and 2 bases, with 10 bases remaining between them. The CDR3 loop reads CAGQVTYEQYF. The CDR3 nucleotides are TGTGCCGGCCAGGTTACCTACGAGCAGTACTTC. Full variable domain (remainder filled in from reference TRBV7-2 and TRBJ2-7): GAGVSQSPSNKVTEKGKDVELRCDPISGHTALYWYRQSLGQGLEFLIYFQGNSAPDKSGLPSDRFSAERTGGSVSTLTIQRTQQEDSAVYLCAGQVTYEQYFGPGTRLTVT.

The V gene is TRBV5-4, the J gene TRBJ2-5, with a weak D call TRBD2 (5 bases). Trimming shortened V by 4 bases and J by 3 bases, and 10 bases separated the two germline ends. Per the germline V gene, CDR1 is SGHNT and CDR2 is YYREEE (reference sequence). This CDR3 region has 13 residues. CDR3 sequence reads: CASSPAREETQYF. CDR3 nucleotide sequence: TGTGCCAGCAGCCCCGCGCGGGAAGAGACCCAGTACTTC.

V gene TRBV19 combines with J gene TRBJ1-5; TRBD1 aligns across 10 bases. After removal of 2 bases from V and 5 bases from J, the junction contained 6 bases not matched to a gene. This CDR3 is built from 16 residues. Germline V gene lookup returns CDR1 LNHDA and CDR2 SQIVND (reference sequence). CDR3 sequence (DNA): TGTGCCAGTAGTATATTCGACAGGGGGCGCGATCAGCCCCAGCATTTT. Translation: CASSIFDRGRDQPQHF.

V and J are TRBV10-3 and TRBJ2-1; tentative D call: TRBD2 (6 bases). The V end was cut by 7 bases, the J end by 7 bases, with 11 bases between. Germline V gene data show CDR1 as ENHRY and CDR2 as SYGVKD. CDR3 length: 12 residues. The CDR3 bases are TGTGCCATCAAGGGCGGAGGGAATGAGCAGTTCTTC. It codes for CAIKGGGNEQFF.

The V and J genes are TRBV30 and TRBJ2-4; D is ambiguous. The length of the CDR3 is 14 residues. Between the trimmed V and J ends, which lost 2 bases and 0 bases, there was a span of 8 bases. Germline V gives CDR1 GTSNPN, CDR2 SVGIG (reference sequence). In DNA, the CDR3 is TGTGCCTGGAGTAAAGAGGTAGCCAAAAACATTCAGTACTTC. Its protein is CAWSKEVAKNIQYF.

This sequence joins TRBV6-5 and TRBJ2-1; D possibly uses TRBD1 or TRBD2 (6 bases each). CDR3 length equals 16 residues. Per germline, CDR1 MNHEY and CDR2 SVGAGI. Trimming cost V 0 bases and J 4 bases, with 13 bases left between them. The CDR3 protein is CASSYSLGGRYNEQFF. Here the CDR3 DNA reads TGTGCCAGCAGTTACTCCTTAGGGGGGCGATACAATGAGCAGTTCTTC.

This sequence joins TRBV27 and TRBJ1-5; the D is unclear. Germline V gene lookup returns CDR1 MNHEY and CDR2 SMNVEV (reference sequence). The germline V and J ends were trimmed by 4 bases and 7 bases, with 11 bases remaining between them. The CDR3 sequence is 13 residues long. The CDR3 loop reads CASSSAWGQPQHF. CDR3 nucleotides: TGTGCCAGCAGTTCCGCCTGGGGACAGCCCCAGCATTTT.

The chain links TRBV5-6 to TRBJ1-2, with 9 bases fitting TRBD1. The germline V gene encodes CDR1 SGHDT and CDR2 YYEEEE. V shed 0 bases, J shed 2 bases, and the junction held 8 bases outside the gene matches. The length of the CDR3 is 17 residues. As DNA, the CDR3 is TGTGCCAGCAGCTTGGTGGGTAACAGGGGGCGGAACTATGGCTACACCTTC. Amino acids: CASSLVGNRGRNYGYTF.

A single count supports this clone. The chain employs TRBV19 and TRBJ1-4; tentatively, D is TRBD1 (5 bases). The CDR3 has 16 amino acids. Germline assignment: CDR1 LNHDA and CDR2 SQIVND (reference sequence). V lost 3 bases, J lost 6 bases, and 17 bases lay in between. The chain's CDR3 is CASSIRSRQKYEKLFF. The DNA for the CDR3 is TGTGCCAGTAGTATTAGATCAAGACAGAAGTATGAAAAACTGTTTTTT.

V usage is TRBV11-1 and J usage is TRBJ2-2, with a possible D match to TRBD1 (6 bases). CDR1 SGHAT and CDR2 FQDESV come from the germline V gene (reference sequence). The CDR3 extends over 13 amino acids. The V and J ends lost 8 bases and 7 bases respectively, with 14 bases between them. Here the CDR3 reads CASRKGQSGELFF. The CDR3 nucleotides are TGTGCCAGCCGAAAAGGACAGAGCGGGGAGCTGTTTTTT.

The CDR3 region is CASSMAGQRANYGYTF. CDR3 nucleotides: TGTGCCAGTAGTATGGCCGGACAGCGAGCTAACTATGGCTACACCTTC. The genes are TRBV19 and TRBJ1-2; TRBD1 might be the D (6 bases). The CDR3 extends over 16 amino acids. The V end was cut by 3 bases, the J end by 0 bases, with 14 bases between. Per germline, CDR1 LNHDA and CDR2 SQIVND (reference sequence).

The rearrangement links TRBV7-2 to TRBJ2-5; tentatively, D is TRBD2 (6 bases). The CDR3 totals 14 residues. Trimming removed 8 bases at V and 2 bases at J, with 15 bases between. Germline CDR1 and CDR2: SGHTA and FQGNSA. The CDR3 DNA reads TGTGCCAGCGCGCGGGATAGAGGGCAAGAGACCCAGTACTTC. The encoded protein is CASARDRGQETQYF.

This clone was detected only once. This sequence joins TRBV15 and TRBJ2-5; tentative D call: TRBD1 (6 bases). Germline V CDR1 and CDR2: LNHNV, YYDKDF (reference sequence). The CDR3 runs to 14 residues. V lost 0 bases to trimming and J lost 4 bases, with 9 bases between them. The chain's CDR3 is CATSRDPRGETQYF. CDR3 DNA sequence: TGTGCCACCAGCAGAGATCCCAGGGGAGAGACCCAGTACTTC.

The chain has TRBV5-4 and TRBJ2-3, with 7 bases matching TRBD2. The V gene's germline CDR1 is SGHNT and CDR2 YYREEE (reference sequence). With V trimmed by 0 bases and J by 5 bases, 3 bases remained unmatched. This CDR3 comprises 14 residues. CDR3 nucleotides: TGTGCCAGCAGCTTGGAGCGGGGAGGAGATACGCAGTATTTT. Its protein is CASSLERGGDTQYF.

This chain links TRBV9 with TRBJ2-7, with D perhaps given as TRBD1 or TRBD2 (6 bases each). The V and J ends lost 0 bases and 4 bases respectively, with 14 bases between them. The CDR3 has 15 amino acids. The germline gives CDR1 SGDLS, CDR2 YYNGEE. CDR3 amino acids: CASSVAPGAGYEQYF. DNA of the CDR3: TGTGCCAGCAGCGTAGCACCGGGGGCCGGATACGAGCAGTACTTC.

The chain recombines TRBV15 with TRBJ1-2; D gene ambiguous. Trimming removed 5 bases at V and 3 bases at J, with 16 bases between. Germline values: CDR1 LNHNV, CDR2 YYDKDF (reference sequence). The CDR3 consists of 15 residues. CDR3 DNA sequence: TGTGCCACCAGCCCTTGGTCGGAAGCTTACTATGGCTACACCTTC. This codes for CATSPWSEAYYGYTF.

This chain connects TRBV7-9 to TRBJ2-7; 9 bases line up with TRBD1. Per germline, CDR1 SEHNR and CDR2 FQNEAQ (reference sequence). CDR3 length: 15 residues. Trimming took 4 bases from V and 6 from J; bases not matched to a gene: 10. The CDR3 is CASSSPGQGKREQYF. The CDR3 nucleotides are TGTGCCAGCAGCTCTCCGGGACAGGGAAAGCGCGAGCAGTACTTC.

With regard to this clone: This sample also contains other DNA sequences that code for the same CDR3. V and J are TRBV5-1 and TRBJ1-6, with TRBD1 identical over 9 bases. The CDR3 runs 15 residues. The germline gives CDR1 SGHRS, CDR2 YFSETQ. The V gene end was trimmed by 4 bases and the J gene end by 10 bases; junction bases not matched to a gene: 9. The CDR3 region has the DNA TGCGCCAGCAGCCTTAAGGGACAGGGAGGATCACCCCTCCACTTT. Protein sequence: CASSLKGQGGSPLHF.

The V and J genes are TRBV7-2 and TRBJ2-2; D remains ambiguous. Trimming pared 8 bases from V and 4 bases from J, leaving 14 bases between. The CDR3 has 14 residues. Germline V lookup: CDR1 SGHTA, CDR2 FQGNSA. DNA of the CDR3: TGTGCCAGCTGCCGGGTCCTCAGCACCGGGGAGCTGTTTTTT. Residues: CASCRVLSTGELFF.

This chain connects TRBV4-2 to TRBJ2-7; 8 nucleotides align to TRBD1. With 4 bases clipped from V and 6 bases from J, the junction kept 8 bases outside the gene matches. Germline V lookup: CDR1 LGHNA, CDR2 YNFKEQ. This CDR3 spans 14 amino acids. Here the CDR3 reads CASSLPGQGTEQYF. CDR3 sequence (DNA): TGTGCCAGCAGCCTTCCCGGACAGGGTACCGAGCAGTACTTC.

This clone showed up just once. The chain links TRBV11-2 to TRBJ2-7; no clear D. V lost 2 bases and J lost 0, with 17 bases in between. CDR1 is SGHAT and CDR2 is FQNNGV in the germline V gene. The CDR3 totals 17 residues. This chain's CDR3 is CASSLRRTFRSSYEQYF. Here the CDR3 DNA reads TGTGCCAGCAGCTTACGCCGGACGTTCCGAAGCTCCTACGAGCAGTACTTC.

V and J are TRBV5-5 and TRBJ2-1; D is unresolved. The CDR3 covers 18 residues. Germline assignment: CDR1 SGHKS and CDR2 YYEKEE (reference sequence). Trimming pared 0 bases from V and 0 bases from J, leaving 16 bases between. This chain's CDR3 is CASSLAYKLGSSYNEQFF. The CDR3 bases are TGTGCCAGCAGCTTGGCCTACAAATTGGGTAGCTCCTACAATGAGCAGTTCTTC.

This sequence joins TRBV6-2 or TRBV6-3 and TRBJ1-1; D remains unclear. Trimming shortened V by 0 bases and J by 9 bases, and 11 bases separated the two germline ends. This CDR3 region has 13 residues. Germline values: CDR1 MNHEY, CDR2 SVGEGT. The DNA for the CDR3 is TGTGCCAGCAGTTACTCGAGCCAAACCAAAGCTTTCTTT. Protein: CASSYSSQTKAFF.

The chain links TRBV29-1 to TRBJ2-3; 8 nucleotides match TRBD2. This CDR3 region has 14 residues. Germline trimming cut 4 bases from V and 0 bases from J; bases unmatched to any gene: 3. The germline gives CDR1 SQVTM, CDR2 ANQGSEA. CDR3 loop: CSVVSGASTDTQYF. The CDR3 coding sequence is TGCAGCGTTGTTAGCGGGGCTAGCACAGATACGCAGTATTTT.

The chain couples TRBV5-5 to TRBJ1-1; possible D gene TRBD1, 6 bases. The ends were cut back, 5 bases at V and 8 bases at J, with 10 bases in the middle. The CDR3 loop spans 11 amino acids. The V gene's germline CDR1 is SGHKS and CDR2 YYEKEE (reference sequence). In DNA form, the CDR3 reads TGTGCCAGCAGTTTCACAGGGGAAGCTTTCTTT. Its translation is CASSFTGEAFF.

The gene calls are TRBV5-1 and TRBJ1-2; TRBD1 is a possible D gene (6 bases). Trimming left V 2 bases short and J 2 bases short, with 19 bases between. The CDR3 spans 17 residues. In germline, CDR1 is SGHRS, CDR2 YFSETQ. CDR3 coding DNA: TGCGCCAGCAGCTTACAGGGTATCGAGGTGAGGAACTATGGCTACACCTTC. Amino acid sequence: CASSLQGIEVRNYGYTF.

J is TRBJ1-6 and V is TRBV5-4; TRBD1 matches 7 bases. V gave up 7 bases and J gave up 6 bases; unmatched junction bases: 7. CDR3 length: 14 amino acids. Germline V gene sequence: CDR1 SGHNT, CDR2 YYREEE (reference sequence). The CDR3 loop reads CASSPTGSNSPLHF. CDR3 coding DNA: TGTGCCAGCTCTCCGACAGGGAGTAATTCACCCCTCCACTTT.

The V and J genes are TRBV19 and TRBJ2-2; 12 bases are shared with TRBD2. CDR3 length equals 16 residues. Losses at the gene ends were 7 bases for V and 2 bases for J; bases not matched to a gene: 5. Germline CDR1 LNHDA, CDR2 SQIVND (reference sequence). The CDR3 DNA reads as TGTGCCAGTACTTCTAGCGGGGGGGTAAACACCGGGGAGCTGTTTTTT. It yields the protein CASTSSGGVNTGELFF.